This T cell receptor beta chain was sequenced in a study of control samples from healthy donors and cancer patients. This CDR3 region has 14 residues. Trimming removed 1 base at V and 4 bases at J, with 10 bases between. Germline assignment: CDR1 SNHLY and CDR2 FYNNEI. Here immunoSEQ multiplex PCR was the method, and the copy in TCRdb shows in-frame clones only, minus some. The sample has fewer than 85,000 clones, 90% to 95% seen once. The chain employs TRBV2 and TRBJ1-2, with D possibly being TRBD1 (5 bases). This clonotype originated in a man aged 25-40 years in good health. The sequenced sample consisted of blood. The CDR3 protein is CASSEGGVSYGYTF. CDR3 nucleotide sequence: TGTGCCAGCAGTGAAGGGGGGGTTAGCTATGGCTACACCTTC.